Shown below are 10 T cell receptor beta chains from a single sample sequenced in a study of T cell repertoires in cytomegalovirus infection. In TCRdb, the reads were re-called with MiXCR into one record per CDR3 protein. The sample includes hundreds of thousands of distinct CDR3 sequences, roughly 36% of them seen just once. Sample: PBMCs. These receptors originate from a human donor in good health (CMV status not recorded). Some clones in this sample may be carry-over from other donors' samples.

J is TRBJ1-6 and V is TRBV7-8; D unclear. The germline CDR1 and CDR2 sequences are SGHVS and FQNEAQ. V was pared by 1 base and J by 9 bases, with 10 bases between. The CDR3 is 14 residues long. The CDR3 spells CASSLGASGSPLHF. CDR3 bases: TGTGCCAGCAGCTTAGGGGCCAGCGGTTCACCCCTCCACTTT.

The chain combines TRBV7-8 with TRBJ2-7, with 7 nucleotides matching TRBD2. This CDR3 region has 13 residues. The V gene's germline CDR1 is SGHVS and CDR2 FQNEAQ. J was trimmed by 7 bases and V by 1 base; bases with no gene match: 4. CDR3 residues: CASSLGGGVEQYF. CDR3 bases: TGTGCCAGCAGCTTAGGTGGGGGGGTAGAGCAGTACTTC.

This clonotype was observed a few times. The chain uses TRBV7-8 and TRBJ2-7; 7 nucleotides agree with TRBD1. V gave up 4 bases and J gave up 2 bases; unmatched junction bases: 8. Germline CDR1 and CDR2: SGHVS and FQNEAQ. The CDR3 runs 15 residues. CDR3 sequence (DNA): TGTGCCAGCAGCTCTACTACCGGGACAGCCTACGAGCAGTACTTC. Translating it yields CASSSTTGTAYEQYF. Complete variable domain (other parts from reference TRBV7-8 and TRBJ2-7): GAGVSQSPRYKVAKRGQDVALRCDPISGHVSLFWYQQALGQGPEFLTYFQNEAQLDKSGLPSDRFFAERPEGSVSTLKIQRTQQEDSAVYLCASSSTTGTAYEQYFGPGTRLTVT.

The rearrangement joins TRBV19 to TRBJ1-5; D gene unclear. The V end lost 7 bases, the J end lost 5 bases, and 21 bases lay between the germline ends. This CDR3 spans 16 amino acids. CDR1 is LNHDA and CDR2 is SQIVND in the germline V gene (reference sequence). CDR3 in amino acids: CASMGREGAIDQPQHF. In DNA, the CDR3 is TGTGCCAGTATGGGAAGGGAAGGAGCTATAGATCAGCCCCAGCATTTT.

V gene TRBV20-1 combines with J gene TRBJ2-2; TRBD2 agrees at 9 bases. The CDR3 has 15 amino acids. Germline CDR1 and CDR2: DFQATT and SNEGSKA (reference sequence). V lost 6 bases to trimming and J lost 2 bases; unmatched junction nucleotides: 7. In DNA, the CDR3 is TGCAGTGCCCCCTTTAGCGGGAGTAACACCGGGGAGCTGTTTTTT. This codes for CSAPFSGSNTGELFF.

This clonotype was observed a handful of times. V and J are TRBV11-2 and TRBJ1-2; D gene ambiguous. CDR1 is SGHAT, CDR2 FQNNGV, per germline. V lost 5 bases and J lost 7, with 14 bases in between. CDR3 size: 13 residues. CDR3 DNA: TGTGCCAGCAGCCTGGAGCCTTCGGGTGGCTACACCTTC. Amino acids: CASSLEPSGGYTF.

The chain is built from TRBV28 and TRBJ2-4; TRBD1 is a possible D gene (6 bases). V lost 5 bases to trimming and J lost 3 bases, with 14 bases between them. CDR1 MDHEN and CDR2 SYDVKM come from the germline V gene. This CDR3 comprises 15 residues. This CDR3 reads CASSPEGQIKNIQYF. Here the CDR3 DNA reads TGTGCCAGCAGTCCGGAAGGACAGATCAAAAACATTCAGTACTTC.

Note on this clonotype: At one of its ends the junction is not consistent with the germline gene, which may arise from a read error. V gene TRBV6-5 combines with J gene TRBJ1-2; the D gene is possibly TRBD1 (5 bases). There are 14 residues in the CDR3. Germline CDR1 MNHEY, CDR2 SVGAGI. CDR3 in DNA: TGTGCCAGCAGTTATACAGGCACTAACTATGGCTACCCCTTC. Its protein is CASSYTGTNYGYPF.

The chain links TRBV19 to TRBJ1-1, with D unclear. This CDR3 spans 14 amino acids. Trimming pared 5 bases from V and 9 bases from J, leaving 19 bases between. CDR1 is LNHDA and CDR2 is SQIVND in the germline V gene (reference sequence). The CDR3 sequence is CASSAYIKEPQAFF. The CDR3 DNA reads TGTGCCAGTAGTGCGTACATAAAAGAGCCCCAAGCTTTCTTT.

The rearrangement joins TRBV19 to TRBJ1-5, with D possibly TRBD1 on 5 matching bases. CDR3 length: 19 amino acids. Germline V gene data show CDR1 as LNHDA and CDR2 as SQIVND (reference sequence). V was trimmed by 6 bases and J by 1 base, leaving 25 bases between them. CDR3 nucleotides: TGTGCCAGTAGGGGGCCCAGTTCTTTGGGTCAACTGAGCAATCAGCCCCAGCATTTT. As protein: CASRGPSSLGQLSNQPQHF. Combining the CDR3 with reference TRBV19 and TRBJ1-5 gives the whole variable domain DGGITQSPKYLFRKEGQNVTLSCEQNLNHDAMYWYRQDPGQGLRLIYYSQIVNDFQKGDIAEGYSVSREKKESFPLTVTSAQKNPTAFYLCASRGPSSLGQLSNQPQHFGDGTRLSIL.